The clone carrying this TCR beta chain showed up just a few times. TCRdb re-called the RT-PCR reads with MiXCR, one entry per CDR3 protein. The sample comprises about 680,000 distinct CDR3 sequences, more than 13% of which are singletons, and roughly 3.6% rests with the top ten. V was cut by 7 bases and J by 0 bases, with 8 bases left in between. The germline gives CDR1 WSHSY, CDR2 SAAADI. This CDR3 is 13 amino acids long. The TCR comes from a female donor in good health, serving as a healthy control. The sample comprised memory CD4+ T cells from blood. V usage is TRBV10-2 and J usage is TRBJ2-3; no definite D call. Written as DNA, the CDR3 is TGCGCCAGCAAGGAAGGCAGCACAGATACGCAGTATTTT. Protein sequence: CASKEGSTDTQYF.